One sample yielded the 20 T cell receptor beta chains listed below, sequenced in a study of blood T cell repertoires in COVID-19. Sequencing used immunoSEQ multiplex PCR; TCRdb keeps in-frame clones, though not all of them. The repertoire holds about 180,000 clones, with 75% to 90% as singletons. Specimen: PBMCs or T cells enriched from blood (not recorded which). Every receptor here comes from a man aged 40-49 years who had recovered from COVID-19.

The DNA of the CDR3 is TGTGCCAGCAGTGAGGCCGGACAGGGCAATCAGCCCCAGCATTTT. Translating gives CASSEAGQGNQPQHF. The rearrangement uses TRBV6-1 and TRBJ1-5; 7 bases agree with TRBD1. The CDR3 runs to 15 residues. Germline lookup yields CDR1 MNHNS and CDR2 SASEGT. V lost 3 bases to trimming and J lost 2 bases; unmatched junction nucleotides: 4.

The V gene is TRBV7-2, the J gene TRBJ2-3; D is unresolved. V lost 1 base and J lost 7, with 6 bases in between. In germline, CDR1 is SGHTA, CDR2 FQGNSA. The CDR3 loop spans 12 amino acids. The CDR3 is CASSLDLNTQYF. CDR3 sequence (DNA): TGTGCCAGCAGCTTAGACTTAAATACGCAGTATTTT.

V and J are TRBV27 and TRBJ1-6, with D possibly matching TRBD1 (5 bases). V was trimmed by 2 bases and J by 4 bases, leaving 21 bases between them. The CDR3 is 19 amino acids. CDR1 and CDR2 (germline): MNHEY, SMNVEV (reference sequence). CDR3 protein: CASSLKGVAGSAYNSPLHF. The CDR3 region has the DNA TGTGCCAGCAGTTTAAAAGGGGTCGCAGGGTCGGCTTATAATTCACCCCTCCACTTT.

The V and J genes are TRBV4-1 and TRBJ2-3, with 9 bases matching TRBD1. CDR1 is MGHRA, CDR2 YSYEKL, per germline. V lost 0 bases and J lost 9; bases outside the gene matches: 7. This CDR3 has 15 residues. The CDR3 bases are TGCGCCAGCAGCCAAGATGGACAGGGGACTGTAACGCAGTATTTT. The encoded protein is CASSQDGQGTVTQYF.

The V gene is TRBV11-2, the J gene TRBJ2-3; 11 nucleotides match TRBD2. CDR3 length: 17 residues. CDR1 and CDR2 from the germline V gene are SGHAT and FQNNGV. Germline trimming cut 2 bases from V and 0 bases from J; bases unmatched to any gene: 4. In DNA form, the CDR3 reads TGTGCCAGCAGCTTAAAGTTAGCGGGAGGGAGCACAGATACGCAGTATTTT. Protein product: CASSLKLAGGSTDTQYF.

The gene calls are TRBV9 and TRBJ1-2, with D maybe TRBD1 (5 bases). Between the trimmed V and J ends, which lost 0 bases and 8 bases, there was a span of 14 bases. The CDR3 sequence is 14 residues long. Germline V gene sequence: CDR1 SGDLS, CDR2 YYNGEE. The CDR3 here is CASSVAAQGNGYTF. The CDR3 nucleotides are TGTGCCAGCAGCGTAGCTGCGCAGGGTAACGGCTACACCTTC.

V usage is TRBV30 and J usage is TRBJ2-7; 7 nucleotides align to TRBD1. The germline CDR1 and CDR2 sequences are GTSNPN and SVGIG (reference sequence). V gave up 3 bases and J gave up 0 bases; unmatched junction bases: 11. CDR3 length: 16 amino acids. CDR3 sequence: CAWSKRGTVYSYEQYF. The CDR3 DNA reads as TGTGCCTGGAGCAAGAGAGGGACAGTATACTCCTACGAGCAGTACTTC. Full variable domain (remainder filled in from reference TRBV30 and TRBJ2-7): SQTIHQWPATLVQPVGSPLSLECTVEGTSNPNLYWYRQAAGRGLQLLFYSVGIGQISSEVPQNLSASRPQDRQFILSSKKLLLSDSGFYLCAWSKRGTVYSYEQYFGPGTRLTVT.

V and J are TRBV7-8 and TRBJ2-1; D uncertain. The CDR3 consists of 13 residues. Trimming cost V 3 bases and J 2 bases, with 5 bases left between them. The V gene's germline CDR1 is SGHVS and CDR2 FQNEAQ. The CDR3 region is CASSFAAYNEQFF. CDR3 DNA: TGTGCCAGCAGCTTCGCGGCCTACAATGAGCAGTTCTTC.

This chain uses TRBV19 with TRBJ1-3, with 8 bases that match TRBD1. The CDR3 has 13 amino acids. V lost 8 bases, J lost 0 bases, and 0 bases stayed unmatched. Germline values: CDR1 LNHDA, CDR2 SQIVND (reference sequence). The DNA of the CDR3 is TGTGCCAGTGGACAGGGCTCTGGAAACACCATATATTTT. Its protein product is CASGQGSGNTIYF.

This clone was recorded a few times. This chain links TRBV6-1 with TRBJ1-5; 9 bases are a match to TRBD1. The CDR3 length is 20 residues. Germline CDR1 MNHNS, CDR2 SASEGT. Trimming took 4 bases from V and 0 from J; bases not matched to a gene: 16. This CDR3 is CASSGHRDRVSPYSNQPQHF. The CDR3 DNA reads TGTGCCAGCAGTGGACACCGGGACAGGGTTTCTCCTTATAGCAATCAGCCCCAGCATTTT.

This clone was observed a handful of times. The chain combines TRBV5-4 with TRBJ1-2, with D uncertain. V dropped 1 base and J dropped 5 bases, with 9 bases sitting between them. The germline gives CDR1 SGHNT, CDR2 YYREEE (reference sequence). There are 13 residues in the CDR3. For the CDR3, the DNA is TGTGCCAGCAGCTTGTTGACAAGTTATGGCTACACCTTC. Protein sequence: CASSLLTSYGYTF.

The sample holds a few counts of this clone. V and J are TRBV7-2 and TRBJ1-5; weak D call: TRBD1 (6 bases). From germline, CDR1 is SGHTA and CDR2 FQGNSA. V dropped 6 bases and J dropped 6 bases, with 18 bases sitting between them. This CDR3 is built from 15 residues. For the CDR3, the DNA is TGTGCCAGCAGTCCGTCCCAGGGGTCTGTTCAGCCCCAGCATTTT. Amino acids: CASSPSQGSVQPQHF.

The V call is TRBV11-2, the J call TRBJ2-1; TRBD2 aligns across 7 bases. There are 12 residues in the CDR3. J lost 7 bases, V lost 8 bases, and 5 bases had no gene match. From germline, CDR1 is SGHAT and CDR2 FQNNGV. The DNA for the CDR3 is TGTGCCAGCGGTCGGGAGGAAAATGAGCAGTTCTTC. This codes for CASGREENEQFF.

The V call is TRBV29-1, the J call TRBJ1-2; D call uncertain. Trimming pared 4 bases from V and 8 bases from J, leaving 11 bases between. From germline, CDR1 is SQVTM and CDR2 ANQGSEA. This CDR3 contains 11 residues. The CDR3 sequence is CSVAEGSGYTF. The DNA for the CDR3 is TGCAGCGTTGCCGAAGGGAGCGGCTACACCTTC.

A few counts support this clone. The chain recombines TRBV6-5 with TRBJ1-2; D is perhaps TRBD1 (5 bases). This CDR3 is 15 amino acids long. CDR1 is MNHEY, CDR2 SVGAGI, per germline. Trimming removed 2 bases from V and 2 bases from J, with 12 bases in between. This chain's CDR3 is CASSYGAYLNYGYTF. The CDR3 nucleotides read TGTGCCAGCAGTTACGGGGCTTACCTGAACTATGGCTACACCTTC.

This clone was detected once. The chain uses TRBV5-1 and TRBJ2-1; D is perhaps TRBD1 (6 bases). Trimming stripped 1 base from V and 6 bases from J, with 11 bases between. Looked up from germline, CDR1 is SGHRS and CDR2 is YFSETQ. The CDR3 contains 14 residues. The CDR3 loop is CASSLHGGFNEQFF. The CDR3 region has the DNA TGCGCCAGCAGCTTGCATGGGGGCTTCAATGAGCAGTTCTTC.

This sequence joins TRBV11-2 and TRBJ1-1, with TRBD1 matching over 8 bases. The CDR3 length is 15 residues. The trim removed 1 base at V and 6 bases at J, leaving 7 bases unmatched. In germline, CDR1 is SGHAT, CDR2 FQNNGV. CDR3 coding DNA: TGTGCCAGCAGCTTAGTCAGGGGGCGCCTTGCTGAAGCTTTCTTT. The encoded protein is CASSLVRGRLAEAFF.

The chain links TRBV4-2 to TRBJ2-3; 14 nucleotides agree with TRBD2. The CDR3 totals 18 residues. Germline CDR1 LGHNA, CDR2 YNFKEQ. V lost 4 bases, J lost 1 base, and 7 bases stayed unmatched. The CDR3 protein is CASSPTSGGASGTDTQYF. The CDR3 bases are TGTGCCAGCAGCCCGACTAGCGGGGGGGCTTCTGGCACAGATACGCAGTATTTT.

V is TRBV28 and J is TRBJ2-7; 10 bases are shared with TRBD2. The J segment lost 4 bases and the V segment lost 9 bases, leaving 9 bases of the junction unmatched. The CDR3 sequence is 14 residues long. CDR1 and CDR2 from the germline V gene are MDHEN and SYDVKM. CDR3 DNA sequence: TGTGCCAGTTCCTCCGGACTAGCGGCTTACGAGCAGTACTTC. Protein: CASSSGLAAYEQYF.

The J gene is TRBJ2-7, the V gene TRBV30, with TRBD2 matching 10 bases. Germline lookup yields CDR1 GTSNPN and CDR2 SVGIG (reference sequence). The ends lost 0 bases at V and 12 bases at J; junction bases unmatched: 11. CDR3 length equals 14 residues. Here the CDR3 DNA reads TGTGCCTGGAGTGTCCTAGCGGGAGTAAATCACCCGTACTTC. Encoded protein: CAWSVLAGVNHPYF. The entire variable domain, with the rest obtained from reference TRBV30 and TRBJ2-7, is as follows: SQTIHQWPATLVQPVGSPLSLECTVEGTSNPNLYWYRQAAGRGLQLLFYSVGIGQISSEVPQNLSASRPQDRQFILSSKKLLLSDSGFYLCAWSVLAGVNHPYFGPGTRLTVT.